The 10 T cell receptor beta chains below all came from one sample that was sequenced in a study of radiotherapy plus CTLA-4 blockade in lung cancer. Here immunoSEQ multiplex PCR was the method, and the copy in TCRdb shows in-frame clones only, minus some. This repertoire shows about 120,000 clones, 90% found once; its top ten account for roughly 6.9%. Sample: peripheral blood, taken from a patient treated with radiotherapy plus ipilimumab. The receptors originated from a human donor with non-small cell lung cancer that progressed on radiotherapy plus ipilimumab.

The chain is built from TRBV7-3 and TRBJ2-2; 8 nucleotides match TRBD2. The CDR3 extends over 16 amino acids. Germline CDR1 is SGHTA and CDR2 is FQGTGA. The trim removed 0 bases at V and 6 bases at J, leaving 6 bases unmatched. DNA of the CDR3: TGTGCCAGCAGCTTAACAGGCCCAGCGGGGGCCGGGGAGCTGTTTTTT. It encodes CASSLTGPAGAGELFF.

V gene TRBV7-3 combines with J gene TRBJ2-5, with D tentatively TRBD2 (6 bases). The CDR3 runs 15 residues. V was shortened by 2 bases and J by 1 base, with 11 bases between the two germline ends. In germline, CDR1 is SGHTA, CDR2 FQGTGA. CDR3 protein: CASSLAGPPQETQYF. The DNA of the CDR3 is TGTGCCAGCAGCTTAGCGGGACCCCCCCAAGAGACCCAGTACTTC.

The V gene is TRBV2, the J gene TRBJ2-3; 13 bases align to TRBD2. V shed 4 bases, J shed 8 bases, and the junction held 6 bases outside the gene matches. This CDR3 region has 15 residues. The V gene's germline CDR1 is SNHLY and CDR2 FYNNEI. The CDR3, as DNA: TGTGCCAGCAGTGTTTGGACTAGCGGGAGCGTTACGCAGTATTTT. Residues: CASSVWTSGSVTQYF.

The chain employs TRBV4-2 and TRBJ2-1, with D tentatively TRBD2 (7 bases). The CDR3 loop spans 16 amino acids. V was clipped by 2 bases and J by 6 bases, with 17 bases between them. The germline V gene has CDR1 LGHNA and CDR2 YNFKEQ. The DNA for the CDR3 is TGTGCCAGCAGCCAAACATCCTGGGAGGGGGGCAATGAGCAGTTCTTC. As protein: CASSQTSWEGGNEQFF.

The chain has TRBV7-6 and TRBJ2-3; TRBD2 matches at 10 bases. V shed 5 bases, J shed 5 bases, and the junction held 7 bases outside the gene matches. The CDR3 consists of 15 residues. Germline V CDR1 and CDR2: SGHVS, FNYEAQ. The CDR3 protein is CASSQLAGVGDTQYF. In DNA, the CDR3 is TGTGCCAGCAGCCAGCTAGCGGGAGTGGGAGATACGCAGTATTTT.

V and J are TRBV6-5 and TRBJ2-2; D unresolved. Germline CDR1 MNHEY, CDR2 SVGAGI. With 3 bases removed from V and 5 bases from J, the gap between germline ends came to 16 bases. The CDR3 length is 16 residues. CDR3 in amino acids: CASSYFASLPTGELFF. Written as DNA, the CDR3 is TGTGCCAGCAGTTATTTTGCATCTTTGCCAACCGGGGAGCTGTTTTTT.

The chain links TRBV5-1 to TRBJ2-7; 8 positions agree with TRBD1. Germline assignment: CDR1 SGHRS and CDR2 YFSETQ. Trimming removed 4 bases from V and 0 bases from J; junction bases left unmatched: 9. The CDR3 is 16 amino acids. CDR3 loop: CASSPRDRSPSYEQYF. The CDR3 nucleotides read TGCGCCAGCAGCCCCCGGGACAGGTCCCCCTCCTACGAGCAGTACTTC.

The chain combines TRBV18 with TRBJ1-1, with a tentative D call TRBD1 (6 bases). The CDR3 extends over 14 amino acids. Germline lookup yields CDR1 KGHSH and CDR2 LQKENI. V was shortened by 1 base and J by 5 bases, with 11 bases between the two germline ends. CDR3 nucleotide sequence: TGTGCCAGCTCACCACTACAGGGTTTTACTGAAGCTTTCTTT. Its protein is CASSPLQGFTEAFF. Full variable domain (missing parts from reference TRBV18 and TRBJ1-1): NAGVMQNPRHLVRRRGQEARLRCSPMKGHSHVYWYRQLPEEGLKFMVYLQKENIIDESGMPKERFSAEFPKEGPSILRIQQVVRGDSAAYFCASSPLQGFTEAFFGQGTRLTVV.

The V call is TRBV7-6, the J call TRBJ2-5; perhaps TRBD1 as D (6 bases). V was shortened by 4 bases and J by 2 bases, with 23 bases between the two germline ends. The germline CDR1 and CDR2 sequences are SGHVS and FNYEAQ. The CDR3 extends over 18 amino acids. In nucleotides, the CDR3 is TGTGCCAGCAGCTCCCTAGGGGGTGGGAGACGGAGGCAAGAGACCCAGTACTTC. Encoded protein: CASSSLGGGRRRQETQYF.

The chain has TRBV28 and TRBJ1-5, with a tentative D call TRBD1 (6 bases). V was clipped by 5 bases and J by 0 bases, with 11 bases between them. The CDR3 has 15 residues. CDR1 MDHEN and CDR2 SYDVKM come from the germline V gene. CDR3 amino acids: CASSKQGFSNQPQHF. In DNA, the CDR3 is TGTGCCAGCAGTAAACAGGGCTTTAGCAATCAGCCCCAGCATTTT.